This entry lists 22 T cell receptor beta chains sequenced from one sample in a study of CD8 T cell repertoires and HIV-1 epitope variants. The antigens these receptors bind are not known. The protocol was immunoSEQ multiplex PCR, while the TCRdb copy is restricted to in-frame clones and leaves out a portion. The table lists several thousand clones, 60% to 65% of them singletons, with roughly two fifths in the top ten. The sequenced sample was cultured CD8+ T cells derived from PBMCs. These receptors all stem from a male donor with HIV.

Notes on this clone: Its ends do not fully match the called genes, so a read error is possible. The identical CDR3 is also encoded by other nucleotide sequences in the sample. The chain uses TRBV30 and TRBJ1-5; D ambiguous. The germline V gene encodes CDR1 GTSNPN and CDR2 SVGIG (reference sequence). This CDR3 region has 13 residues. CDR3 bases: TGTGCCTGGAGTGTACGTGGTCTTCAGCCTCAGCATTTT. As protein: CAWSVRGLQPQHF. Full variable domain (remainder filled in from reference TRBV30 and TRBJ1-5): SQTIHQWPATLVQPVGSPLSLECTVEGTSNPNLYWYRQAAGRGLQLLFYSVGIGQISSEVPQNLSASRPQDRQFILSSKKLLLSDSGFYLCAWSVRGLQPQHFGDGTRLSIL.

The chain carries TRBV5-4 and TRBJ2-7, with D perhaps TRBD1 (5 bases). This CDR3 is 14 amino acids long. With 0 bases removed from V and 7 bases from J, the gap between germline ends came to 14 bases. The germline CDR1 and CDR2 sequences are SGHNT and YYREEE (reference sequence). The CDR3 sequence: CASSLGQYLREQYF. The CDR3 DNA sequence: TGTGCCAGCAGCTTGGGACAGTACCTTCGTGAGCAGTACTTC.

This chain joins TRBV30 and TRBJ1-4; D call uncertain. The CDR3 length is 18 residues. The V and J ends lost 0 bases and 1 base respectively, with 18 bases between them. Germline V CDR1 and CDR2: GTSNPN, SVGIG (reference sequence). The DNA for the CDR3 is TGTGCCTGGAGTGTCCTTGGAGGACCGAGTAGAACTAATGAAAAACTGTTTTTT. Translation: CAWSVLGGPSRTNEKLFF.

The gene calls are TRBV5-6 and TRBJ2-2, with D maybe TRBD1 (5 bases). V was trimmed by 7 bases and J by 4 bases, leaving 20 bases between them. The germline gives CDR1 SGHDT, CDR2 YYEEEE. The CDR3 contains 16 residues. The CDR3 sequence: CASSFRGPITTGELFF. The CDR3, as DNA: TGTGCCAGCTCCTTTAGGGGCCCGATTACCACCGGGGAGCTGTTTTTT.

The CDR3 region has the DNA TGTGCCAGCAGCCCCCCGGACAGGGGGAATGAGCAGTTCTTC. Encoded protein: CASSPPDRGNEQFF. This chain links TRBV5-4 with TRBJ2-1; 10 bases line up with TRBD1. CDR3 length equals 14 residues. J gave up 7 bases and V 4 bases, and 5 bases lay outside the gene matches. CDR1 and CDR2 from the germline V gene are SGHNT and YYREEE (reference sequence). Variable domain in full (rest from reference TRBV5-4 and TRBJ2-1): ETGVTQSPTHLIKTRGQQVTLRCSSQSGHNTVSWYQQALGQGPQFIFQYYREEENGRGNFPPRFSGLQFPNYSSELNVNALELDDSALYLCASSPPDRGNEQFFGPGTRLTVL.

This clone has just a few counts. This CDR3 is CASSRIGDYNEQFF. For the CDR3, the DNA is TGCGCCAGCAGCCGTATAGGCGATTACAATGAGCAGTTCTTC. The genes are TRBV4-1 and TRBJ2-1, with no clear D. Trimming shortened V by 4 bases and J by 4 bases, and 11 bases separated the two germline ends. The CDR3 is 14 residues long. From germline, CDR1 is MGHRA and CDR2 YSYEKL.

The table lists this clone with a few counts. This rearrangement joins TRBV30 to TRBJ1-1; the D is unclear. This CDR3 is built from 14 residues. Germline assignment: CDR1 GTSNPN and CDR2 SVGIG (reference sequence). The germline V and J ends were trimmed by 4 bases and 0 bases, with 12 bases remaining between them. The CDR3 DNA reads as TGTGCCTGGAATGGTAACTTCATGAACACTGAAGCTTTCTTT. It is translated as CAWNGNFMNTEAFF.

The V call is TRBV5-6, the J call TRBJ2-3; no reliable D call. The CDR3 is made up of 13 amino acids. Per the germline V gene, CDR1 is SGHDT and CDR2 is YYEEEE. The V and J ends lost 1 base and 1 base respectively, with 4 bases between them. The CDR3, as DNA: TGTGCCAGCAGCTTGACAGGCACAGATACGCAGTATTTT. Its protein is CASSLTGTDTQYF.

This clone was found a few times. The V call is TRBV7-6, the J call TRBJ1-5, with D maybe TRBD1 (5 bases). Germline V gives CDR1 SGHVS, CDR2 FNYEAQ. V lost 8 bases, J lost 4 bases, and 12 bases lay in between. This CDR3 comprises 13 residues. This chain's CDR3 is CASSPWGNQPQHF. CDR3 bases: TGTGCCAGCTCCCCTTGGGGGAATCAGCCCCAGCATTTT.

This sequence joins TRBV28 and TRBJ2-6, with D perhaps matching TRBD1 or TRBD2 (6 bases each). Germline CDR1 reads MDHEN; CDR2 reads SYDVKM. Trimming stripped 5 bases from V and 0 bases from J, with 20 bases between. This CDR3 has 19 amino acids. CDR3 DNA: TGTGCCAGCAGTCCGCTGATGGGGGGCCTCATCTCTGGGGCCAACGTCCTGACTTTC. Translating it yields CASSPLMGGLISGANVLTF.

The DNA for the CDR3 is TGTGCCAGCATAGCGGGAGGGGGCGATGAGCAGTTCTTC. This translates into CASIAGGGDEQFF. This chain uses TRBV27 with TRBJ2-1; TRBD2 aligns across 11 bases. V shed 7 bases, J shed 8 bases, and the junction held 4 bases outside the gene matches. The CDR3 runs to 13 residues. Germline V gives CDR1 MNHEY, CDR2 SMNVEV (reference sequence).

Sample share makes this clone medium-sized (0.01 to 0.1%). The V call is TRBV10-1, the J call TRBJ2-3, with D perhaps matching TRBD2 (7 bases). The CDR3 extends over 15 amino acids. Germline V gene sequence: CDR1 WNHNN, CDR2 SYGVQD (reference sequence). The V end was cut by 0 bases, the J end by 5 bases, with 12 bases between. CDR3 nucleotide sequence: TGCGCCAGCAGTGAGTCGGGGGGGCCGGGAGATACGCAGTATTTT. Amino acids: CASSESGGPGDTQYF.

As concerns this clone: Sequence at one end of the junction differs from germline and may be a read error. In DNA, the CDR3 is TGTGCTAGCAGCCCTACCCAGACTAGCCTGGTCGGTGAGCAGTTCTTC. As protein: CASSPTQTSLVGEQFF. The J gene is TRBJ2-1, the V gene TRBV7-7, with 7 positions matching TRBD2. Germline V CDR1 and CDR2: SSHAT, FNYEAQ (reference sequence). The CDR3 is 16 amino acids.

This rearrangement joins TRBV15 to TRBJ2-2, with a tentative D call TRBD2 (6 bases). There are 16 residues in the CDR3. The V gene lost 5 bases and the J gene lost 1 base, with 14 bases spanning the gap. Germline CDR1 is LNHNV and CDR2 is YYDKDF (reference sequence). Here the CDR3 DNA reads TGTGCCACCAGCGGAGGGACTTCCTTGAACACCGGGGAGCTGTTTTTT. Its translation: CATSGGTSLNTGELFF.

This chain links TRBV9 with TRBJ1-1; 9 bases line up with TRBD1. The J segment lost 2 bases and the V segment lost 4 bases, leaving 3 bases of the junction unmatched. CDR1 and CDR2 (germline): SGDLS, YYNGEE. The CDR3 runs to 14 residues. CDR3 sequence: CASSLTGGNTEAFF. Written as DNA, the CDR3 is TGTGCCAGCAGCTTGACAGGGGGAAACACTGAAGCTTTCTTT.

This chain joins TRBV19 and TRBJ2-3; D may match TRBD1 or TRBD2 (5 bases each). V was trimmed by 5 bases and J by 4 bases, leaving 7 bases between them. Germline V gene sequence: CDR1 LNHDA, CDR2 SQIVND (reference sequence). This CDR3 is 12 amino acids long. The CDR3 spells CASSRGADTQYF. The CDR3 coding sequence is TGTGCCAGTAGTCGAGGGGCAGATACGCAGTATTTT.

The rearrangement joins TRBV10-3 to TRBJ2-6, with a weak D call TRBD1 (5 bases). Trimming took off 10 bases at V and 0 bases at J, with 13 bases between the two ends. The length of the CDR3 is 15 residues. Germline-derived CDR1 and CDR2 are ENHRY and SYGVKD. The CDR3 loop reads CATTADSSGANVLTF. CDR3 sequence (DNA): TGTGCCACGACAGCAGATAGCTCTGGGGCCAACGTCCTGACTTTC.

This rearrangement joins TRBV10-1 to TRBJ2-5, with D possibly matching TRBD1 (6 bases). The CDR3 is made up of 14 amino acids. Between the trimmed V and J ends, which lost 2 bases and 5 bases, there was a span of 12 bases. Germline CDR1 WNHNN, CDR2 SYGVQD (reference sequence). The CDR3 DNA reads as TGCGCCAGCAGTGAGGGACAGTATTGGGAGACCCAGTACTTC. Translated: CASSEGQYWETQYF.

The chain has TRBV27 and TRBJ2-2; no definite D call. The CDR3 runs 12 residues. Per germline, CDR1 MNHEY and CDR2 SMNVEV (reference sequence). Trimming pared 3 bases from V and 4 bases from J, leaving 3 bases between. CDR3 sequence reads: CASSFGTGELFF. CDR3 sequence (DNA): TGTGCCAGCAGTTTCGGCACCGGGGAGCTGTTTTTT.

In DNA, the CDR3 is TGTGCCAGCACTCTGACCGCAAGCTCCTACAATGAGCAGTTCTTC. This codes for CASTLTASSYNEQFF. J is TRBJ2-1 and V is TRBV27; D gene unclear. This CDR3 spans 15 amino acids. Germline V lookup: CDR1 MNHEY, CDR2 SMNVEV (reference sequence). V was pared by 7 bases and J by 0 bases, with 13 bases between.

The chain uses TRBV5-8 and TRBJ2-3; D gene ambiguous. The V end lost 1 base, the J end lost 1 base, and 4 bases lay between the germline ends. The CDR3 totals 13 residues. The germline V gene has CDR1 SGHTS and CDR2 YDEGEE. CDR3 DNA sequence: TGTGCCAGCAGCTTGAGGGGCACAGATACGCAGTATTTT. The encoded protein is CASSLRGTDTQYF.

This clone has only one observation. The chain carries TRBV5-4 and TRBJ1-5; a weak D match, TRBD1 (5 bases). Germline CDR1 reads SGHNT; CDR2 reads YYREEE (reference sequence). Trimming took 3 bases from V and 0 from J, leaving 10 bases between them. The CDR3 is 15 amino acids. CDR3 protein: CASSSTEDSNQPQHF. The CDR3 DNA sequence: TGTGCCAGCAGCTCGACAGAAGATAGCAATCAGCCCCAGCATTTT.